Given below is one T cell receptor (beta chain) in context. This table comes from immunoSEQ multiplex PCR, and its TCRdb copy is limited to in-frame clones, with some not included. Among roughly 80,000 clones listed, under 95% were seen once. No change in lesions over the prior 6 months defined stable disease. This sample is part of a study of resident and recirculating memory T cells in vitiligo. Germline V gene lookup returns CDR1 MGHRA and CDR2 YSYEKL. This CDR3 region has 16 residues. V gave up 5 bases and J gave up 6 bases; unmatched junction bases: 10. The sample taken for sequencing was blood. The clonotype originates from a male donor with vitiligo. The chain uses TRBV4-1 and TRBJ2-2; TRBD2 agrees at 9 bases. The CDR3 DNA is TGCGCCAGCAGCTCGGGCGGGAGGGATCTTGCCGGGGAGCTGTTTTTT. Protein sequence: CASSSGGRDLAGELFF.